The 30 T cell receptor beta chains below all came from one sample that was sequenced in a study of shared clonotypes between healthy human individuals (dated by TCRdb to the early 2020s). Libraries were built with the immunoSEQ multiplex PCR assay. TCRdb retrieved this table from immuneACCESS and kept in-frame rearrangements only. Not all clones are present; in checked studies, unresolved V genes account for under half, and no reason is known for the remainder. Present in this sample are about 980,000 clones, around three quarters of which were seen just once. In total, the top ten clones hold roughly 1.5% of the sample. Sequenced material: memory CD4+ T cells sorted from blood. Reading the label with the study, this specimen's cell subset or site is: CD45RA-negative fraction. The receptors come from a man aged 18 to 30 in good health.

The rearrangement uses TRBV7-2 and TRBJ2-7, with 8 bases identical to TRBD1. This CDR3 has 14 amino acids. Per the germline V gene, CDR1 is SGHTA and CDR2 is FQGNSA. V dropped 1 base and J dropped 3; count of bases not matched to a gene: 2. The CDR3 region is CASSLGTGNYEQYF. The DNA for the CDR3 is TGTGCCAGCAGCTTAGGGACAGGGAACTACGAGCAGTACTTC.

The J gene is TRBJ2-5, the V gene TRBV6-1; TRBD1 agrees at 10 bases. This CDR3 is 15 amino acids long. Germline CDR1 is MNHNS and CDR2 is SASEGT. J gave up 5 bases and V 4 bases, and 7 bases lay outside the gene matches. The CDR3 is CASSVDRGLRETQYF. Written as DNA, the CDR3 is TGTGCCAGCAGTGTTGACAGGGGGCTTCGGGAGACCCAGTACTTC.

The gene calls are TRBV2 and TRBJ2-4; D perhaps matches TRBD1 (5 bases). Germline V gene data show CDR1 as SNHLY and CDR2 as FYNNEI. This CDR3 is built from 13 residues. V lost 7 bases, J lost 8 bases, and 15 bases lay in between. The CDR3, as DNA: TGTGCCAGCAACGGCAGGGTAGGGGACATTCAGTACTTC. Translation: CASNGRVGDIQYF.

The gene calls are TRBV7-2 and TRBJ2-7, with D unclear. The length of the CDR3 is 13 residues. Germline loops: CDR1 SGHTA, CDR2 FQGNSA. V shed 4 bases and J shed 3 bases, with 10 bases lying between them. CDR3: CASSSTAFYEQYF. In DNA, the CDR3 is TGTGCCAGCAGCTCTACAGCGTTCTACGAGCAGTACTTC. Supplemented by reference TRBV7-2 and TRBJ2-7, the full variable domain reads GAGVSQSPSNKVTEKGKDVELRCDPISGHTALYWYRQSLGQGLEFLIYFQGNSAPDKSGLPSDRFSAERTGGSVSTLTIQRTQQEDSAVYLCASSSTAFYEQYFGPGTRLTVT.

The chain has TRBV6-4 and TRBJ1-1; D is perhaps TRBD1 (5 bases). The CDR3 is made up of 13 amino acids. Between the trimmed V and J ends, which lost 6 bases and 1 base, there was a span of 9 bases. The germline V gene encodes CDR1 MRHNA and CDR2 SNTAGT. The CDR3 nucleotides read TGTGCCAGCAGCAAGACAGAGAACACTGAAGCTTTCTTT. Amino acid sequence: CASSKTENTEAFF.

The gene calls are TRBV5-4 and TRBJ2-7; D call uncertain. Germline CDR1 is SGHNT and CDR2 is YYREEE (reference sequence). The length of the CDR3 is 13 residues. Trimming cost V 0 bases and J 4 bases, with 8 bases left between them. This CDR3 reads CASSLGTEYEQYF. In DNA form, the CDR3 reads TGTGCCAGCAGCTTGGGCACGGAGTACGAGCAGTACTTC.

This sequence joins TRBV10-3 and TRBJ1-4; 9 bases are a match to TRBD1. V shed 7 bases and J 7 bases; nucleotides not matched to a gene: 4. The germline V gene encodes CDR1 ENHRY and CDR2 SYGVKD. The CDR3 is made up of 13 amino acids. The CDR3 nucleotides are TGTGCCATCAAGGGACAGGGTGGTGAAAAACTGTTTTTT. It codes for CAIKGQGGEKLFF.

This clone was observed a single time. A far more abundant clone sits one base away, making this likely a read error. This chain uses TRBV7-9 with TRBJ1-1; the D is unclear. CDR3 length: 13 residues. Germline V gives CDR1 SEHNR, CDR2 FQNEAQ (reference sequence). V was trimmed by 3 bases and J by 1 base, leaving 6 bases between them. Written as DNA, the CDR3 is TGTGCCAGCAGCTTCGAGGGGAACACTGAAGCTTTCTTT. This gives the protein CASSFEGNTEAFF.

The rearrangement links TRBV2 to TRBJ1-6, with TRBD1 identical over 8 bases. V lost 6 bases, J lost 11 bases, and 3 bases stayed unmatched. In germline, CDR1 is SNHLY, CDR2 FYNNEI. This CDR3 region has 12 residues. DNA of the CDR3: TGTGCCAGCAGCACGACAGGGGCACCCCTCCACTTT. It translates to CASSTTGAPLHF.

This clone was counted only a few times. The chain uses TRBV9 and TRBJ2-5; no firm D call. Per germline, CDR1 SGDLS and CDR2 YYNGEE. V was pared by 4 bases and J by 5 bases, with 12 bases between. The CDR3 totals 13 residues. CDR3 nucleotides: TGTGCCAGCAGCATGGGGATGTGGGAGACCCAGTACTTC. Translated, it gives CASSMGMWETQYF.

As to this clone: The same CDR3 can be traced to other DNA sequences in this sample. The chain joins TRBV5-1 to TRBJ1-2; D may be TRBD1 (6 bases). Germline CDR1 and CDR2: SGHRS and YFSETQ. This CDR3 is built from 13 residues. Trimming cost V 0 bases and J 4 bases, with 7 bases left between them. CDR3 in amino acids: CASSLEQGYGYTF. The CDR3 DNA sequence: TGCGCCAGCAGCTTGGAACAGGGCTATGGCTACACCTTC.

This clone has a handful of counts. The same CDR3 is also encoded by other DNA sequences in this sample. CDR3: CASSSPGDTDTQYF. Written as DNA, the CDR3 is TGTGCCAGCAGCTCACCAGGCGACACAGATACGCAGTATTTT. This chain uses TRBV11-3 with TRBJ2-3, with D uncertain. Per the germline V gene, CDR1 is SGHNT and CDR2 is YENEEA. Between the trimmed V and J ends, which lost 4 bases and 2 bases, there was a span of 10 bases. This CDR3 region has 14 residues.

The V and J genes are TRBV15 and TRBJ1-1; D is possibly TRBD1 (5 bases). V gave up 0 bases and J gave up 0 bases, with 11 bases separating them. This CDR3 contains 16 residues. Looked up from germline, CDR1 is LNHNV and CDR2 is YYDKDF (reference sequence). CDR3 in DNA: TGTGCCACCAGCAGAGACCCAAAAGGGGTGAACACTGAAGCTTTCTTT. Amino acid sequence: CATSRDPKGVNTEAFF. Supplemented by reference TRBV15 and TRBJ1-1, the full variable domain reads DAMVIQNPRYQVTQFGKPVTLSCSQTLNHNVMYWYQQKSSQAPKLLFHYYDKDFNNEADTPDNFQSRRPNTSFCFLDIRSPGLGDTAMYLCATSRDPKGVNTEAFFGQGTRLTVV.

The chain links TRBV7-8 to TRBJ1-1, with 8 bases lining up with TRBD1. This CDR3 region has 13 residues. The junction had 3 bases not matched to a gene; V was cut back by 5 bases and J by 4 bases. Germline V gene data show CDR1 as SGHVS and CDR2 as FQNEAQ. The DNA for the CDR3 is TGTGCCAGCAGCCGGACAGGGCTCACTGAAGCTTTCTTT. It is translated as CASSRTGLTEAFF. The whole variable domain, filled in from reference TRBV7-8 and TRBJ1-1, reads GAGVSQSPRYKVAKRGQDVALRCDPISGHVSLFWYQQALGQGPEFLTYFQNEAQLDKSGLPSDRFFAERPEGSVSTLKIQRTQQEDSAVYLCASSRTGLTEAFFGQGTRLTVV.

The CDR3 here is CASSLGRTSGTAYEQYF. As DNA, the CDR3 is TGTGCCAGCAGCTTAGGCAGGACTAGCGGGACCGCCTACGAGCAGTACTTC. This chain joins TRBV7-2 and TRBJ2-7; 12 bases fit TRBD2. The ends lost 1 base at V and 2 bases at J; junction bases unmatched: 6. Germline CDR1 and CDR2: SGHTA and FQGNSA. The CDR3 consists of 17 residues.

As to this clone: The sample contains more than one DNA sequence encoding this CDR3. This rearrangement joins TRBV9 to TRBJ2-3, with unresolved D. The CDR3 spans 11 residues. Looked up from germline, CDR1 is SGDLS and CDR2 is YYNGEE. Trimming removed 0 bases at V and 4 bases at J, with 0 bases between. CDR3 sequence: CASSVADTQYF. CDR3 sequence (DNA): TGTGCCAGCAGCGTAGCAGATACGCAGTATTTT.

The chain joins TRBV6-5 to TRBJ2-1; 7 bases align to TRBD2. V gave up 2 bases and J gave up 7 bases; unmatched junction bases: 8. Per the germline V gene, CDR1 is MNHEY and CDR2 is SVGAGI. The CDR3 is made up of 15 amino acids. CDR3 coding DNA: TGTGCCAGCAGTTACGCGGGCATCGGGGGGAATGAGCAGTTCTTC. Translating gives CASSYAGIGGNEQFF.

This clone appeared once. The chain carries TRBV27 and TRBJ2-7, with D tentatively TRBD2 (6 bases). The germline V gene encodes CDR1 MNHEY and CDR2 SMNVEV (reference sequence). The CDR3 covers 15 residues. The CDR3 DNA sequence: TGTGTCTCGCGATCTGCCGGGACTGAAACCTACGAGCAGTACTTC. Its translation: CVSRSAGTETYEQYF.

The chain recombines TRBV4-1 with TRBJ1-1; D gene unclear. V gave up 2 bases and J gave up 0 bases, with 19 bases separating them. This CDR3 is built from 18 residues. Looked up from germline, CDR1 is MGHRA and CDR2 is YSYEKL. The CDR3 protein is CASSQRVNRVTMNTEAFF. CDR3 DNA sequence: TGCGCCAGCAGCCAAAGGGTCAACAGAGTGACCATGAACACTGAAGCTTTCTTT.

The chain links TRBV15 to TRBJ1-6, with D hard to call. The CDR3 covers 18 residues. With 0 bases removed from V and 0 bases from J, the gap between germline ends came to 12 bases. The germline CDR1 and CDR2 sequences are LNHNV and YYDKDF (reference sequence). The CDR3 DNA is TGTGCCACCAGCAGAGATCCTGCGTTGAGCTCCTATAATTCACCCCTCCACTTT. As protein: CATSRDPALSSYNSPLHF.

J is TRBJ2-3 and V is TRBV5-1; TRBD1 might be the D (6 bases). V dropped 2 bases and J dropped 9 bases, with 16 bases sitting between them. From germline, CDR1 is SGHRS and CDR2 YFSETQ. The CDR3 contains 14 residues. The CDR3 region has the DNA TGCGCCAGCAGCTTAGCTCTAGGGCAGGGGACGCAGTATTTT. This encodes CASSLALGQGTQYF.

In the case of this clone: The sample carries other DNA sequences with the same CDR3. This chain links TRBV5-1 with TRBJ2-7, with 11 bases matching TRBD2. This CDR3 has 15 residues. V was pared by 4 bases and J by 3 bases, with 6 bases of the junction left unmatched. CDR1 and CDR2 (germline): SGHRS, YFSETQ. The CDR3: CASSPTSGSFYEQYF. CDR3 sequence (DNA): TGCGCCAGCAGCCCAACTAGCGGGAGTTTCTACGAGCAGTACTTC.

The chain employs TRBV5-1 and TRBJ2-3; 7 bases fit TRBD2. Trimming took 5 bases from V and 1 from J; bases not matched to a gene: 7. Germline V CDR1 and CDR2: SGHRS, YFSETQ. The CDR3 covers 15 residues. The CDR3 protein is CASRSSGTGTDTQYF. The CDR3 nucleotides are TGCGCCAGCAGGTCCAGCGGGACGGGCACAGATACGCAGTATTTT.

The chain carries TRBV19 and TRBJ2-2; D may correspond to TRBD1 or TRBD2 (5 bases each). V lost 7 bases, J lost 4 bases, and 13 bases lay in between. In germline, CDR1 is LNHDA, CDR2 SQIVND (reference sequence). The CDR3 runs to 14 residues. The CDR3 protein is CASKGTSVTGELFF. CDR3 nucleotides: TGTGCCAGTAAAGGGACGTCCGTCACCGGGGAGCTGTTTTTT.

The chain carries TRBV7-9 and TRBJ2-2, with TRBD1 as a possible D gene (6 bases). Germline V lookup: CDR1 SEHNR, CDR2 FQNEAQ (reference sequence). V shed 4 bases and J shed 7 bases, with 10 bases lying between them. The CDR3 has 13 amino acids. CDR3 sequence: CASSSQGYGELFF. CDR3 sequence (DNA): TGTGCCAGCAGCTCTCAGGGGTACGGGGAGCTGTTTTTT.

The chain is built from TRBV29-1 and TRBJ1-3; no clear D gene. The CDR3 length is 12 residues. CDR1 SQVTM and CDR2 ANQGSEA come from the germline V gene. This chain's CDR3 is CSGLYSGNTIYF. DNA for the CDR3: TGCAGTGGTTTGTACTCTGGAAACACCATATATTTT.

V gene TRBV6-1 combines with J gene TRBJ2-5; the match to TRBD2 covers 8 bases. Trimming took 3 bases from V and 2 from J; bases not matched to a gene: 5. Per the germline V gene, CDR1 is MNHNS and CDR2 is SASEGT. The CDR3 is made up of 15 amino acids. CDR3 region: CASSDQRGSQETQYF. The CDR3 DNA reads TGTGCCAGCAGTGACCAGCGGGGGTCTCAAGAGACCCAGTACTTC.

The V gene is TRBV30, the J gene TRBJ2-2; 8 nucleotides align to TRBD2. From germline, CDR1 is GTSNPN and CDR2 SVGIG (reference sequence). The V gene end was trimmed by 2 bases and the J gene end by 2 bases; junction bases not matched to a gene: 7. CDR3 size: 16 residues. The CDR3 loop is CAWSLKTSGNTGELFF. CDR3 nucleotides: TGTGCCTGGAGTCTAAAAACTAGCGGCAACACCGGGGAGCTGTTTTTT.

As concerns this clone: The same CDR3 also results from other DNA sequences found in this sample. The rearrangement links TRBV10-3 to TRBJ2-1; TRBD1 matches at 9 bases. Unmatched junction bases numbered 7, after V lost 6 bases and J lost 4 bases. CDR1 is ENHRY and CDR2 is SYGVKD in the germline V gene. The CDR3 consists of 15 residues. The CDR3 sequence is CAIRAGTGSYNEQFF. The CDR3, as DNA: TGTGCCATCAGAGCCGGGACAGGGTCATACAATGAGCAGTTCTTC.

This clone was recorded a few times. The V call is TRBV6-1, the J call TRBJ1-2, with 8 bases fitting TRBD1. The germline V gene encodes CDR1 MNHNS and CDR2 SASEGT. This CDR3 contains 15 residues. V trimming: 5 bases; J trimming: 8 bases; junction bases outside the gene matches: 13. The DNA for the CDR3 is TGTGCCAGCAGTTCTCTCCCGCAGGGGGCGGGCGGCTACACCTTC. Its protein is CASSSLPQGAGGYTF.